The 23 T cell receptor beta chains below come from one sample, sequenced in a study of shared clonotypes between healthy human individuals. TCRdb's table, derived via immunoSEQ multiplex PCR, lists solely in-frame clones and lacks some. The sample includes some 450,000 clones, approximately 71% of them seen just once. Sample: PBMCs. These receptor sequences come from a woman aged 40 to 50 in good health. Some clones in this sample may be carry-over from other donors' samples.

This clone is a singleton in its sample. V gene TRBV28 combines with J gene TRBJ1-1; TRBD1 agrees at 8 bases. J was trimmed by 2 bases and V by 2 bases; bases with no gene match: 1. The germline gives CDR1 MDHEN, CDR2 SYDVKM. CDR3 length: 14 amino acids. CDR3 sequence reads: CASSLGTGNTEAFF. The CDR3 bases are TGTGCCAGCAGTTTAGGGACAGGCAACACTGAAGCTTTCTTT.

Worth noting for this clone: One end of the junction varies from germline; a read error may be responsible. The sample holds other DNA sequences that translate to the same CDR3. The chain links TRBV6-1 to TRBJ2-5, with TRBD1 matching over 7 bases. This CDR3 region has 14 residues. Germline CDR1 reads MNHNS; CDR2 reads SASEGT. The CDR3 DNA reads TGTGCCAGCAGCGAAGGGACAGCCCAAGAGACCCAGTACTTC. Protein product: CASSEGTAQETQYF.

The CDR3 nucleotides are TGCGCCAGCAGCCAAGATGGAAGGGGTAGCAATCAGCCCCAGCATTTT. Translating it yields CASSQDGRGSNQPQHF. The chain uses TRBV4-1 and TRBJ1-5; TRBD1 is a possible D gene (5 bases). Per germline, CDR1 MGHRA and CDR2 YSYEKL. The CDR3 loop spans 16 amino acids. V dropped 0 bases and J dropped 0 bases, with 9 bases sitting between them.

This clone was seen more than once but under ten times. The rearrangement uses TRBV2 and TRBJ1-3; a possible D gene is TRBD1 (5 bases). Per the germline V gene, CDR1 is SNHLY and CDR2 is FYNNEI. V was trimmed by 6 bases and J by 5 bases, leaving 8 bases between them. This CDR3 is 12 amino acids long. CDR3: CASSQDRNTIYF. Written as DNA, the CDR3 is TGTGCCAGCAGCCAGGACAGAAACACCATATATTTT.

The chain recombines TRBV5-1 with TRBJ2-2; tentatively, D is TRBD1 (6 bases). V was clipped by 5 bases and J by 4 bases, with 18 bases between them. This CDR3 region has 16 residues. Per the germline V gene, CDR1 is SGHRS and CDR2 is YFSETQ. The CDR3 loop reads CASRLSRGMTTGELFF. The CDR3 DNA follows: TGCGCCAGCAGACTTTCCAGGGGTATGACCACCGGGGAGCTGTTTTTT. The whole variable domain, filled in from reference TRBV5-1 and TRBJ2-2, reads KAGVTQTPRYLIKTRGQQVTLSCSPISGHRSVSWYQQTPGQGLQFLFEYFSETQRNKGNFPGRFSGRQFSNSRSEMNVSTLELGDSALYLCASRLSRGMTTGELFFGEGSRLTVL.

The chain uses TRBV7-8 and TRBJ2-1, with D tentatively TRBD2 (5 bases). This CDR3 has 16 residues. CDR1 is SGHVS and CDR2 is FQNEAQ in the germline V gene. Between the trimmed V and J ends, which lost 1 base and 0 bases, there was a span of 10 bases. DNA of the CDR3: TGTGCCAGCAGCTTAGTGCTAGCATTCTCCTACAATGAGCAGTTCTTC. Translated: CASSLVLAFSYNEQFF. Combining the CDR3 with reference TRBV7-8 and TRBJ2-1 gives the whole variable domain GAGVSQSPRYKVAKRGQDVALRCDPISGHVSLFWYQQALGQGPEFLTYFQNEAQLDKSGLPSDRFFAERPEGSVSTLKIQRTQQEDSAVYLCASSLVLAFSYNEQFFGPGTRLTVL.

The gene calls are TRBV7-9 and TRBJ1-1, with a tentative D call TRBD1 (6 bases). CDR1 is SEHNR and CDR2 is FQNEAQ in the germline V gene (reference sequence). This CDR3 has 13 residues. The V end lost 3 bases, the J end lost 7 bases, and 12 bases lay between the germline ends. CDR3 coding DNA: TGTGCCAGCAGCTTGGGGGGCCCTTTTGAAGCTTTCTTT. It encodes CASSLGGPFEAFF.

This clone was counted a few times. The chain uses TRBV7-9 and TRBJ1-2; D uncertain. Germline V gene lookup returns CDR1 SEHNR and CDR2 FQNEAQ (reference sequence). V shed 0 bases and J shed 7 bases, with 15 bases lying between them. CDR3 length equals 15 residues. DNA of the CDR3: TGTGCCAGCAGCTTAGCACACGGGTCCAATGGTGGCTACACCTTC. Residues: CASSLAHGSNGGYTF.

V is TRBV18 and J is TRBJ2-1; 7 nucleotides line up with TRBD2. The J segment lost 0 bases and the V segment lost 3 bases, leaving 5 bases of the junction unmatched. This CDR3 has 16 residues. CDR1 and CDR2 (germline): KGHSH, LQKENI. The DNA of the CDR3 is TGTGCCAGCTCACCCCGTGGCGGGAGCTCCTACAATGAGCAGTTCTTC. The encoded protein is CASSPRGGSSYNEQFF. Full variable domain (remainder filled in from reference TRBV18 and TRBJ2-1): NAGVMQNPRHLVRRRGQEARLRCSPMKGHSHVYWYRQLPEEGLKFMVYLQKENIIDESGMPKERFSAEFPKEGPSILRIQQVVRGDSAAYFCASSPRGGSSYNEQFFGPGTRLTVL.

This clone was seen many times. The chain has TRBV7-3 and TRBJ2-5; TRBD2 matches at 10 bases. The junction had 8 bases not matched to a gene; V was cut back by 5 bases and J by 5 bases. The CDR3 sequence is 15 residues long. The germline CDR1 and CDR2 sequences are SGHTA and FQGTGA. CDR3 bases: TGTGCCAGCAGCCCTGCTAGCGGGAGTCAGGAGACCCAGTACTTC. This gives the protein CASSPASGSQETQYF.

The chain uses TRBV10-1 and TRBJ2-2, with D uncertain. Trimming left V 2 bases short and J 6 bases short, with 10 bases between. CDR3 length equals 14 residues. Germline V CDR1 and CDR2: WNHNN, SYGVQD (reference sequence). CDR3 DNA sequence: TGCGCCAGCAGTGAGGGAGTCCCCCCCGGGGAGCTGTTTTTT. Translating gives CASSEGVPPGELFF.

The V and J genes are TRBV6-5 and TRBJ2-7; no reliable D call. The CDR3 length is 13 residues. CDR1 MNHEY and CDR2 SVGAGI come from the germline V gene. V was cut by 9 bases and J by 3 bases, with 15 bases left in between. As DNA, the CDR3 is TGTGCCAGTAGCTCGGGTCTCGGCTACGAGCAGTACTTC. Its protein product is CASSSGLGYEQYF.

This chain connects TRBV4-2 to TRBJ2-1; 8 bases fit TRBD1. Germline lookup yields CDR1 LGHNA and CDR2 YNFKEQ. J gave up 10 bases and V 4 bases, and 12 bases lay outside the gene matches. The CDR3 consists of 15 residues. The CDR3 region has the DNA TGTGCCAGCAGCCCGGACAGGGTCGCTCTGGGAGAGCAGTTCTTC. It codes for CASSPDRVALGEQFF.

The chain carries TRBV4-2 and TRBJ2-5; a weak D match, TRBD1 (5 bases). Germline CDR1 and CDR2: LGHNA and YNFKEQ. Trimming removed 4 bases at V and 2 bases at J, with 8 bases between. This CDR3 comprises 13 residues. The CDR3 protein is CASSRTSQETQYF. In DNA, the CDR3 is TGTGCCAGCAGCCGGACATCGCAAGAGACCCAGTACTTC.

The chain links TRBV19 to TRBJ2-2, with D possibly TRBD2 on 5 matching bases. The CDR3 contains 13 residues. Trimming pared 10 bases from V and 2 bases from J, leaving 11 bases between. Germline V gene lookup returns CDR1 LNHDA and CDR2 SQIVND (reference sequence). CDR3 residues: CATLAHNTGELFF. The CDR3 DNA follows: TGTGCCACTCTAGCACATAACACCGGGGAGCTGTTTTTT.

This clone showed up just a few times. Other DNA sequences in the same sample also yield this CDR3. The chain employs TRBV11-2 and TRBJ1-5, with D possibly matching TRBD1 (6 bases). This CDR3 is built from 14 residues. Trimming left V 0 bases short and J 6 bases short, with 9 bases between. Germline-derived CDR1 and CDR2 are SGHAT and FQNNGV. The CDR3 reads CASSLDRGGQPQHF. CDR3 coding DNA: TGTGCCAGCAGCTTAGACAGGGGAGGTCAGCCCCAGCATTTT.

V and J are TRBV6-1 and TRBJ1-5; 8 bases map to TRBD1. V lost 3 bases and J lost 4; bases outside the gene matches: 5. The CDR3 runs 15 residues. CDR1 is MNHNS and CDR2 is SASEGT in the germline V gene. The chain's CDR3 is CASSEWTGQNQPQHF. DNA of the CDR3: TGTGCCAGCAGTGAGTGGACAGGGCAGAATCAGCCCCAGCATTTT.

V is TRBV6-1 and J is TRBJ1-5; D is undetermined. The germline V gene encodes CDR1 MNHNS and CDR2 SASEGT. V lost 2 bases, J lost 0 bases, and 5 bases lay in between. The CDR3 runs 14 residues. The CDR3 DNA follows: TGTGCCAGCAGTGAAAGTCATAGCAATCAGCCCCAGCATTTT. Amino acids: CASSESHSNQPQHF.

The chain combines TRBV29-1 with TRBJ2-7; 7 nucleotides align to TRBD1. This CDR3 has 12 residues. Unmatched junction bases numbered 7, after V lost 6 bases and J lost 5 bases. The germline gives CDR1 SQVTM, CDR2 ANQGSEA. In DNA form, the CDR3 reads TGCAGCGTGGGTGACAGGGTCCACGAGCAGTACTTC. Its translation: CSVGDRVHEQYF.

The chain employs TRBV4-3 and TRBJ1-4, with D possibly being TRBD1 (6 bases). V was clipped by 0 bases and J by 4 bases, with 15 bases between them. CDR3 length equals 17 residues. The germline gives CDR1 LGHNA, CDR2 YSLEER. For the CDR3, the DNA is TGCGCCAGCAGCCAAGATAGGGGGGCGATCGGTAATGAAAAACTGTTTTTT. This sequence encodes CASSQDRGAIGNEKLFF.

This chain joins TRBV19 and TRBJ1-3; D is unclear. Germline loops: CDR1 LNHDA, CDR2 SQIVND (reference sequence). Trimming stripped 0 bases from V and 4 bases from J, with 10 bases between. The CDR3 sequence is 15 residues long. This CDR3 reads CASSIDTDRGNTIYF. The CDR3 region has the DNA TGTGCCAGTAGTATAGACACGGATAGAGGAAACACCATATATTTT. The variable domain in full, with the rest retrieved from reference TRBV19 and TRBJ1-3, is DGGITQSPKYLFRKEGQNVTLSCEQNLNHDAMYWYRQDPGQGLRLIYYSQIVNDFQKGDIAEGYSVSREKKESFPLTVTSAQKNPTAFYLCASSIDTDRGNTIYFGEGSWLTVV.

Details on this clone: Given a far larger clone just one base away, this is likely a sequencing read error. V is TRBV9 and J is TRBJ2-2, with 7 bases fitting TRBD2. CDR3 size: 14 residues. Germline values: CDR1 SGDLS, CDR2 YYNGEE. The CDR3 sequence is CASSMGLSTGKLFF. The CDR3 DNA reads as TGTGCCAGCAGCATGGGACTATCCACCGGGAAGCTGTTTTTT.

Remarks on this clone: One base separates it from a far larger clone, so it is likely a read error. The rearrangement uses TRBV6-1 and TRBJ2-7; 11 bases are shared with TRBD1. From germline, CDR1 is MNHNS and CDR2 SASEGT. J lost 5 bases, V lost 4 bases, and 7 bases had no gene match. The CDR3 covers 15 residues. The CDR3, as DNA: TGTGCCAGCAGTGGGAGCGGGACAGGGGGTAACGAGCAGTACTTC. Its protein is CASSGSGTGGNEQYF.